This T cell receptor (beta chain) derives from a study of cytomegalovirus exposure and HLA in healthy donors. This table comes from immunoSEQ multiplex PCR, and its TCRdb copy is limited to in-frame clones, with some not included. The profile shows 40,000 to 60,000 clones, approximately 93% of them singletons. As regards this clone: This specimen includes other DNA sequences encoding the same CDR3.

The donors were members of the validation cohort, which comprised about 120 subjects and was separate from the first cohort of more than 500 subjects. The CDR3 contains 11 residues. CDR1 is MDHEN and CDR2 is SYDVKM in the germline V gene. V was pared by 3 bases and J by 4 bases, with 4 bases between. Source material: PBMCs. This receptor was identified in a woman aged 18-29 years in good health and CMV-seropositive. The chain couples TRBV28 to TRBJ2-7, with unresolved D. CDR3 sequence: CASSFTYEQYF. CDR3 in DNA: TGTGCCAGCAGTTTTACTTACGAGCAGTACTTC.